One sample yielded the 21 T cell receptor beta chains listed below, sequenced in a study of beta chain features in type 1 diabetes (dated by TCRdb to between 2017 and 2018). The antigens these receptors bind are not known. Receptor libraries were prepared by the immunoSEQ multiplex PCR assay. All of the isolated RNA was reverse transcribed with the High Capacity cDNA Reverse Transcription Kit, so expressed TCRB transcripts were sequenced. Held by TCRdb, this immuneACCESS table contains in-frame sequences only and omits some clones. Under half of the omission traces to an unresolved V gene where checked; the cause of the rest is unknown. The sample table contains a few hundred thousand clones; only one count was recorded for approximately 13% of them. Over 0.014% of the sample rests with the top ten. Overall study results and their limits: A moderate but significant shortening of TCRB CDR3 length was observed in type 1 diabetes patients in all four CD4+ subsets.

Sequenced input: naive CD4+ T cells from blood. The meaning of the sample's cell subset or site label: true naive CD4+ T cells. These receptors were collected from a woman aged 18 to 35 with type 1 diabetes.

As DNA, the CDR3 is TGTGCCAGCAGCTTAGAGGGAGGACGGAGGGAGACCCAGTACTTC. Amino acid sequence: CASSLEGGRRETQYF. The chain is built from TRBV7-8 and TRBJ2-5; possibly TRBD2 for D (6 bases). Per the germline V gene, CDR1 is SGHVS and CDR2 is FQNEAQ. The CDR3 spans 15 residues. The V gene lost 1 base and the J gene lost 5 bases, with 14 bases spanning the gap.

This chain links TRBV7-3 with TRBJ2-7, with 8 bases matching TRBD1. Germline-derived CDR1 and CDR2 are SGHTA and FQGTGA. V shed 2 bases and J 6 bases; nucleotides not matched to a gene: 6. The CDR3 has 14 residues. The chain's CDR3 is CASSLGAGGSEQYF. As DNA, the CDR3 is TGTGCCAGCAGCTTAGGGGCAGGGGGCTCCGAGCAGTACTTC.

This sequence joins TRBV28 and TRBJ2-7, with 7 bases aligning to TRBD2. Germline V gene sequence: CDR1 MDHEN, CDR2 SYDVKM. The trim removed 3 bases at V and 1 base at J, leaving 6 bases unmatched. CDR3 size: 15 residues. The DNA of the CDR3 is TGTGCCAGCAGTTTTCCTAGCGGAAATTCCTACGAGCAGTACTTC. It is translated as CASSFPSGNSYEQYF.

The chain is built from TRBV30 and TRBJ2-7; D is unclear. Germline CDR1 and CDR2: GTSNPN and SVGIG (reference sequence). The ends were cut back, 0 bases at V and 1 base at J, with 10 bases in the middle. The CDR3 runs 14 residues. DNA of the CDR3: TGTGCCTGGAGTGTTGGCTCGTATTCCTACGAGCAGTACTTC. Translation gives CAWSVGSYSYEQYF. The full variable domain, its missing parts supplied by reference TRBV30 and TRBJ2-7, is SQTIHQWPATLVQPVGSPLSLECTVEGTSNPNLYWYRQAAGRGLQLLFYSVGIGQISSEVPQNLSASRPQDRQFILSSKKLLLSDSGFYLCAWSVGSYSYEQYFGPGTRLTVT.

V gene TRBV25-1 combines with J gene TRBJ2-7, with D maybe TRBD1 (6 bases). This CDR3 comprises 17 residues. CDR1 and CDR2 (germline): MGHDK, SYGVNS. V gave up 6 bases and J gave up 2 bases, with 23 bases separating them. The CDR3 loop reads CASSRPGHSIYTYEQYF. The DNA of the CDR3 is TGTGCCAGCAGCCGTCCGGGACATAGCATATATACCTACGAGCAGTACTTC.

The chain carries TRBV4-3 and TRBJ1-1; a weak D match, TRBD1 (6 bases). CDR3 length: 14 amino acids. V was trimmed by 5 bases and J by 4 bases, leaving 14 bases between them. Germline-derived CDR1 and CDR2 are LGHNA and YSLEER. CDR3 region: CASSYTGWSTEAFF. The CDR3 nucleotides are TGCGCCAGCAGCTATACAGGGTGGAGCACTGAAGCTTTCTTT.

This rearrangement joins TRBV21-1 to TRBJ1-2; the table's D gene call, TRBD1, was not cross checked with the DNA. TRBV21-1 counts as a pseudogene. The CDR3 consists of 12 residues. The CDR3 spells CASSSRGYGYTF. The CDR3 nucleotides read TGTGCCAGCAGCAGTAGGGGCTATGGCTACACCTTC.

The CDR3 bases are TGTGCCTGGCGACTCAAGCTTGGCTACACCTTC. Amino acids: CAWRLKLGYTF. This sequence joins TRBV30 and TRBJ1-2, with unresolved D. The CDR3 loop spans 11 amino acids. V was clipped by 5 bases and J by 7 bases, with 11 bases between them. The germline gives CDR1 GTSNPN, CDR2 SVGIG (reference sequence).

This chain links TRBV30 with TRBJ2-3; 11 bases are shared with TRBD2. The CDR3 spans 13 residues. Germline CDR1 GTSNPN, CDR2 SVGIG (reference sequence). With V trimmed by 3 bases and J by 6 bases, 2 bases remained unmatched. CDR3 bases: TGTGCCTGGAGCCTAGCGGGAGGTGATACGCAGTATTTT. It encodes CAWSLAGGDTQYF.

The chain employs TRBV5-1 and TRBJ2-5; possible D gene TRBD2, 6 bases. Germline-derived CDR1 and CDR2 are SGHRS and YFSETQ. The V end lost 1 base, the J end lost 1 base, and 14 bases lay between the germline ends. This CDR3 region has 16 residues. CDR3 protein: CASSLSTGSSQETQYF. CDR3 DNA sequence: TGCGCCAGCAGCTTGAGTACCGGGAGCTCCCAAGAGACCCAGTACTTC.

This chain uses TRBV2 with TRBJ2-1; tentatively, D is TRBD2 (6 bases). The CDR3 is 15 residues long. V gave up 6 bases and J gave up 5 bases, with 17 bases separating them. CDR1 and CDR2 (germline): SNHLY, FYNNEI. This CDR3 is CASRAPGLEHNEQFF. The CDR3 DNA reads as TGTGCCAGCAGGGCACCGGGACTTGAACACAATGAGCAGTTCTTC. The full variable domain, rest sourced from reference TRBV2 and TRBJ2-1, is EPEVTQTPSHQVTQMGQEVILRCVPISNHLYFYWYRQILGQKVEFLVSFYNNEISEKSEIFDDQFSVERPDGSNFTLKIRSTKLEDSAMYFCASRAPGLEHNEQFFGPGTRLTVL.

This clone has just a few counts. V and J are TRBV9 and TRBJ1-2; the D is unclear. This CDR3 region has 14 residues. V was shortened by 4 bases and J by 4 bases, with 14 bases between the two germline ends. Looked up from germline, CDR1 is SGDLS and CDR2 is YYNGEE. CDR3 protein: CASSLETQSYGYTF. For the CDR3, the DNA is TGTGCCAGCAGCCTAGAGACACAATCCTATGGCTACACCTTC.

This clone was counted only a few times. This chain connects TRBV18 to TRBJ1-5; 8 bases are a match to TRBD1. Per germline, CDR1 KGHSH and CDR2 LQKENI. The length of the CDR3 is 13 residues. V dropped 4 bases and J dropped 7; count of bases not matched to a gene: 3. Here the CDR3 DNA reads TGTGCCAGCTCACAGGGACAGGACCAGCCCCAGCATTTT. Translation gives CASSQGQDQPQHF.

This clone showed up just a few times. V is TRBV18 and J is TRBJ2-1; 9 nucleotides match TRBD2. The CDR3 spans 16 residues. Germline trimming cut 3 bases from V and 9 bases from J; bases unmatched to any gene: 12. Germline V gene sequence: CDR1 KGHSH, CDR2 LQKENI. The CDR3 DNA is TGTGCCAGCTCACCTACGGCGGCGGGAGGGCCCGTTGAGCAGTTCTTC. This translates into CASSPTAAGGPVEQFF.

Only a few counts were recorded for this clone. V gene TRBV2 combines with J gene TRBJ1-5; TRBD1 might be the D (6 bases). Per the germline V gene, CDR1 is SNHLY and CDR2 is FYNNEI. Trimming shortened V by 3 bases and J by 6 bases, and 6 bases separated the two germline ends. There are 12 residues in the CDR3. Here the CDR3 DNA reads TGTGCCAGCAGTGACAGGGGTCAGCCCCAGCATTTT. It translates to CASSDRGQPQHF.

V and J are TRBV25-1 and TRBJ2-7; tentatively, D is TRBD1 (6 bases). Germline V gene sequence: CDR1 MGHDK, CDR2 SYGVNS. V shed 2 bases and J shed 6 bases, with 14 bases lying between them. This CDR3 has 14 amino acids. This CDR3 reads CASSEQSTGTEQYF. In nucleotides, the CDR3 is TGTGCCAGCAGTGAACAAAGCACAGGGACCGAGCAGTACTTC.

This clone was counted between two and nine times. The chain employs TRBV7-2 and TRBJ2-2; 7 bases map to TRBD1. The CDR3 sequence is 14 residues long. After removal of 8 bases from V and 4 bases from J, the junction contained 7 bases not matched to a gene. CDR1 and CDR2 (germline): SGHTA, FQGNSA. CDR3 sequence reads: CASAPGTVTGELFF. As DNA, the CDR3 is TGTGCCAGCGCCCCCGGGACAGTCACCGGGGAGCTGTTTTTT. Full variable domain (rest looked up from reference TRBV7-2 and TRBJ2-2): GAGVSQSPSNKVTEKGKDVELRCDPISGHTALYWYRQSLGQGLEFLIYFQGNSAPDKSGLPSDRFSAERTGGSVSTLTIQRTQQEDSAVYLCASAPGTVTGELFFGEGSRLTVL.

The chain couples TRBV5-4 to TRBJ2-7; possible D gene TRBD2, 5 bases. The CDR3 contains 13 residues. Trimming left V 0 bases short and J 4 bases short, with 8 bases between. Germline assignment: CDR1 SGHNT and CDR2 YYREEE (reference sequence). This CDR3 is CASSLARGYEQYV. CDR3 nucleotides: TGTGCCAGCAGCTTGGCCCGAGGGTACGAGCAGTACGTC.

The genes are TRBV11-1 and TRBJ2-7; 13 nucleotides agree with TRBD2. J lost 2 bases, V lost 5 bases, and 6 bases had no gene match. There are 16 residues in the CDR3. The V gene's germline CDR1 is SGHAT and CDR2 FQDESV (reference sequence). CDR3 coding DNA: TGTGCCAGCAGCCCGGGACTAGCGGGACCTCCCTACGAGCAGTACTTC. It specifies CASSPGLAGPPYEQYF.

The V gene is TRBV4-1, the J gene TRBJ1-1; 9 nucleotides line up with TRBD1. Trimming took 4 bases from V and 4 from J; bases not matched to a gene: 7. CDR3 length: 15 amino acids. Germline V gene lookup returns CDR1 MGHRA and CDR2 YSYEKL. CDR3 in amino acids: CASSRPGQGPTEAFF. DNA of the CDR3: TGCGCCAGCAGCCGCCCCGGACAGGGGCCCACTGAAGCTTTCTTT.

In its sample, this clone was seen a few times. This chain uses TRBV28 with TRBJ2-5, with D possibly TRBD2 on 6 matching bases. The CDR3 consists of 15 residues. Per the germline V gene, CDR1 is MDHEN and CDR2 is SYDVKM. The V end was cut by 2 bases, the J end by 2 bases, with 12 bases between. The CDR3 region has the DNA TGTGCCAGCAGTTTAGGGGGTGGGACTCAAGAGACCCAGTACTTC. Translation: CASSLGGGTQETQYF.